This TCR beta chain was profiled in a study of regulatory T cells in long-lasting Graves disease. General study results and limits: With persistent disease, TRBV28, TRBJ1-2 and TRBJ2-5 were the favored segments.

Relying on iRepertoire HTBI primers and Arm-PCR of CDR3 regions, the team built TCR beta libraries. One entry per CDR3 protein, called by TCRdb with MiXCR from the multiplex PCR reads. The repertoire holds 300,000 to 400,000 distinct CDR3 sequences, about 20% seen once, with 29% in the top ten. Regarding this clonotype: Its antigen is as yet unknown. A much larger clonotype is one base distant, so this may be a read error.

Regarding time point: persistent/refractory GD, antithyroid drugs over 5 years with positive TRAb. Extracted PBMC RNA gave rise to the TCR library. Diagnoses of Graves' disease were made by American Thyroid Association guidelines. An endocrinology unit in Xi'an, China, supplied the patients. The CDR3 loop spans 14 amino acids. Per the germline V gene, CDR1 is MNHNS and CDR2 is SASEGT. V was pared by 4 bases and J by 5 bases, with 3 bases of the junction left unmatched. The chain uses TRBV6-1 and TRBJ2-5, with TRBD1 identical over 11 bases. The sample consisted of peripheral blood mononuclear cells (PBMCs), taken when the disease was refractory, from a patient treated with antithyroid drugs. The TCR sequence derives from a female donor with Graves disease. The CDR3 coding sequence is TGTGCCAGCAGTGGGACAGGGGGCTTGGAGACCCAGTACTTC. Protein product: CASSGTGGLETQYF.